In its sample, the clone carrying this TCR beta chain is large (0.1 to 1%). Its target is not known. Each library started from 15 ng of total RNA using the QIAseq Immune Repertoire TCR panel. TCRdb processed the reads anew with MiXCR; each CDR3 protein has one entry. The table lists fewer than 450 distinct CDR3 sequences, 9.3% of them singletons. The trim removed 5 bases at V and 2 bases at J, leaving 6 bases unmatched. The CDR3 runs 17 residues. Germline V gene lookup returns CDR1 MNHEY and CDR2 SMNVEV (reference sequence). This sample is drawn from a study of circulating CD8 cells and anti-PD-1 response in melanoma. At the level of the study: Nivolumab was given intravenously at 3 mg/kg every 2 weeks.

Study findings and constraints: Under 7% of TRB clonotypes were shared between subsets at M1. Patients included both untreated and previously treated individuals.

Sorting of live CD3+CD8+TCRalphabeta+ cells by PD-1 and/or TIGIT gave four subsets. The material sequenced was CD8+ T cells from PBMCs, taken at baseline or after one month of anti-PD-1 therapy (not recorded which). This TCR derives from a human donor with melanoma. The chain employs TRBV27 and TRBJ2-3; 14 nucleotides align to TRBD2. The CDR3 bases are TGTGCCAGCAGTCTTACGGGACTAGCGGGAGACACAGATACGCAGTATTTT. It is translated as CASSLTGLAGDTDTQYF.